This T cell receptor (beta chain) was identified during a study of T-cell reconstitution after alpha-beta-depleted transplantation in children. Preparing the TCRbeta library involved the use of unique molecular identifiers. TCRdb ran MiXCR on the PCR reads and lists one entry per CDR3 protein. The sample lists roughly 200,000 distinct CDR3 sequences; around 9.5% were seen once. This clonotype came up many times. This material consisted of PBMCs from the stem cell graft donor, taken from the stem cell graft. The clonotype originates from a human donor who donated a stem cell graft to a child with acute lymphoblastic leukemia.

The CDR3: CASSLVVGLGETQYF. As DNA, the CDR3 is TGTGCCAGCAGCTTGGTTGTGGGATTGGGTGAGACCCAGTACTTC. The V call is TRBV5-5, the J call TRBJ2-5; the D is unclear. Germline V lookup: CDR1 SGHKS, CDR2 YYEKEE (reference sequence). Trimming cost V 0 bases and J 5 bases, with 14 bases left between them. CDR3 length equals 15 residues.